Listed below are T cell receptor beta chains from one sample, sequenced in a study of graft-versus-host responses after intestinal transplantation. The table came from immunoSEQ multiplex PCR; TCRdb's copy has only in-frame clones and leaves some out. The table records tens of thousands of clones, 91% of them present only once. No antigens are known for them. Sequencing used unstimulated CD4+ T cells sorted from spleen or lymph node cells, obtained before intestinal transplant. The receptors stem from a human donor who received an intestinal transplant. The CDR3 runs from the conserved cysteine through the conserved F or W. The D gene is left open where the match is weak. Clone sizes are given selectively: once, few, many, or a class where the clone is expanded.

d_gene	abundance	v_gene	j_gene	CDR3aa	CDR3nt
NA	NA	TRBV30	TRBJ2-5	CALVRTKETQYF	TGTGCCCTGGTGCGGACTAAAGAGACCCAGTACTTC
NA	NA	TRBV9	TRBJ1-1	CASSAGLQNTEAFF	TGTGCCAGCAGCGCGGGACTGCAGAACACTGAAGCTTTCTTT
TRBD1	few	TRBV27	TRBJ1-1	CASRNVRGMAEAFF	TGTGCCAGCAGAAATGTCAGGGGGATGGCTGAAGCTTTCTTT
TRBD1	NA	TRBV9	TRBJ2-7	CASSPRSGTGPPCLQYF	TGTGCCAGCAGCCCCCGCTCCGGGACAGGGCCCCCTTGTTTGCAGTACTTC
NA	NA	TRBV30	TRBJ2-1	CAWSATSGEQFF	TGTGCCTGGAGTGCAACCTCAGGTGAGCAGTTCTTC
NA	NA	TRBV4-3	TRBJ1-2	CASSLGLEFYGYTF	TGCGCCAGCAGTCTCGGTTTAGAATTCTATGGCTACACCTTC
TRBD2	NA	TRBV7-2	TRBJ2-3	CASSARTSGGLRGGTQYF	TGTGCCAGCAGCGCCCGAACTAGCGGGGGGCTGAGAGGAGGTACGCAGTATTTT
NA	NA	TRBV27	TRBJ1-3	CASGPTGLVSGNTIYF	TGTGCCAGCGGACCCACAGGCCTCGTCTCTGGAAACACCATATATTTT
TRBD2	once	TRBV7-9	TRBJ2-7	CASSFSGGGYEQYF	TGTGCCAGCAGCTTTAGCGGGGGGGGCTACGAGCAGTACTTC
TRBD1	NA	TRBV19	TRBJ1-2	CASSIARGPAYGYTF	TGTGCCAGTAGTATCGCCAGGGGGCCTGCCTATGGCTACACCTTC
NA	NA	TRBV7-8	TRBJ2-1	CASSTGSSYNEQFF	TGTGCCAGCAGCACAGGGAGCTCCTACAATGAGCAGTTCTTC
TRBD1	NA	TRBV23-1	TRBJ2-7	CASATGGLWEYGEQYF	TGCGCCAGCGCCACAGGGGGGCTATGGGAATATGGAGAGCAGTACTTC
TRBD1	NA	TRBV19	TRBJ1-5	CASRSRGRGTAYSNQPQHF	TGTGCCAGTAGATCGCGGGGCAGAGGGACAGCGTATAGCAATCAGCCCCAGCATTTT
TRBD2	NA	TRBV4-1	TRBJ2-5	CASSRNMGLAGGPPKEETQYF	TGCGCCAGCAGCCGGAATATGGGACTAGCGGGGGGCCCGCCGAAGGAGGAGACCCAGTACTTC
TRBD2	NA	TRBV30	TRBJ2-3	CAWSPKGLAGTGTQYF	TGTGCCTGGAGTCCTAAGGGCCTAGCGGGGACCGGTACGCAGTATTTT
TRBD1	few	TRBV6-6	TRBJ1-2	CATTGTVGMNYGYTF	TGTGCCACGACAGGGACAGTGGGAATGAACTATGGCTACACCTTC
TRBD2	once	TRBV15	TRBJ2-7	CATSDGRNPPYEQYF	TGTGCCACCAGCGACGGGAGGAACCCCCCCTACGAGCAGTACTTC
NA	NA	TRBV4-3	TRBJ1-2	CASSQDRQAVGYTF	TGCGCCAGCAGCCAAGATCGTCAGGCAGTGGGCTACACCTTC
TRBD2	NA	TRBV19	TRBJ2-7	CASSMVGLPSYEQYF	TGTGCCAGTAGTATGGTGGGACTACCATCCTACGAGCAGTACTTC
TRBD2	NA	TRBV5-1	TRBJ2-1	CASSAGLAGYNEQFF	TGCGCCAGCAGCGCGGGACTAGCGGGTTACAATGAGCAGTTCTTC
NA	NA	TRBV2	TRBJ2-3	CASGRNRGASTDTQYF	TGTGCCAGCGGGAGGAATCGGGGAGCTAGCACAGATACGCAGTATTTT
NA	NA	TRBV7-9	TRBJ1-4	CASSPIGGSNEKLFF	TGTGCCAGCAGCCCAATCGGAGGGAGTAATGAAAAACTGTTTTTT
NA	NA	TRBV19	TRBJ2-1	CASSIDTLRNEQFF	TGTGCCAGTAGTATAGATACCCTCAGGAACGAGCAGTTCTTC
TRBD2	NA	TRBV5-1	TRBJ2-1	CASSAGLAGGNEQFF	TGCGCCAGCAGCGCGGGACTAGCGGGGGGCAATGAGCAGTTCTTC
NA	NA	TRBV18	TRBJ1-2	CASSPPVGQPFYGYTF	TGTGCCAGCTCACCACCTGTCGGACAGCCTTTTTATGGCTACACCTTC
NA	NA	TRBV9	TRBJ1-6	CASSANDGGYNSPLHF	TGTGCCAGCAGCGCCAATGACGGAGGCTATAATTCACCCCTCCACTTT
TRBD1	NA	TRBV5-1	TRBJ2-2	CASSFGTGKNTGELFF	TGCGCCAGCAGCTTTGGGACAGGGAAGAACACCGGGGAGCTGTTTTTT
TRBD1	NA	TRBV29-1	TRBJ1-1	CSGRDSFRTEAFF	TGCAGCGGCCGGGACAGCTTTCGTACTGAAGCTTTCTTT
TRBD2	NA	TRBV4-2	TRBJ2-3	CASSRTAGGGADTQYF	TGTGCCAGCAGCCGCACGGCGGGGGGTGGCGCGGATACGCAGTATTTT
TRBD1	NA	TRBV5-4	TRBJ1-1	CASSRQGVPEAFF	TGTGCCAGCAGCCGACAGGGGGTCCCTGAAGCTTTCTTT
TRBD2	NA	TRBV7-2	TRBJ2-7	CASSLRASGGSHYEQYF	TGTGCCAGCAGCTTAAGGGCTAGCGGGGGGTCGCACTACGAGCAGTACTTC
TRBD2	once	TRBV13	TRBJ2-3	CASSLWLAGGPSTDTQYF	TGTGCCAGCAGCCTATGGCTAGCGGGGGGACCTTCCACAGATACGCAGTATTTT
NA	NA	TRBV11-2	TRBJ2-4	CASSSTPRGKEAKNIQYF	TGTGCCAGCAGCTCCACCCCTCGGGGGAAAGAGGCCAAAAACATTCAGTACTTC
NA	NA	TRBV7-9	TRBJ2-4	CASSLSAGAGNIQYF	TGTGCCAGCAGCTTATCCGCGGGGGCGGGAAACATTCAGTACTTC
TRBD1	NA	TRBV4-1	TRBJ2-7	CASSQAGTGIYEQYF	TGCGCCAGCAGCCAAGCCGGGACAGGGATATACGAGCAGTACTTC
TRBD1	NA	TRBV29-1	TRBJ2-7	CSVWTGGTYEQYF	TGCAGCGTATGGACAGGGGGAACCTACGAGCAGTACTTC
NA	NA	TRBV5-1	TRBJ2-3	CASRAQGTSTDTQYF	TGCGCCAGCAGAGCCCAGGGTACTAGCACAGATACGCAGTATTTT
TRBD1	once	TRBV19	TRBJ1-2	CASSRTDRTLTYGYTF	TGTGCCAGTAGTAGAACGGACAGGACCCTAACTTATGGCTACACCTTC
NA	NA	TRBV7-2	TRBJ2-3	CASSLARGGAFLETQYF	TGTGCCAGCAGCTTAGCCCGGGGCGGGGCCTTTTTGGAAACGCAGTATTTT